The clone carrying this T cell receptor (beta chain) was picked up many times. The CDR3 runs 13 residues. Germline V gives CDR1 MNHEY, CDR2 SMNVEV (reference sequence). Between the trimmed V and J ends, which lost 5 bases and 0 bases, there was a span of 8 bases. A single record per CDR3 protein comes from TCRdb applying MiXCR to the PCR reads. In the table there are 35,000 to 45,000 distinct CDR3 sequences, less than 20% of which are singletons. This record comes from a study of molecular identifiers for immune sequencing clone quantification. Sequencing was done on a sample of naive CD8+ T cells from blood, with Jurkat cell RNA spiked in. The subset: FACS-sorted CD8+CD4-CCR7+CD45RA+ naive T cells. J is TRBJ2-7 and V is TRBV27; tentatively, D is TRBD2 (5 bases). The source of this sequence is a human donor in good health. Some libraries in this study had Jurkat cell RNA spiked in. The CDR3 nucleotides are TGTGCCAGCAGTGCGGGCTCCTCCTACGAGCAGTACTTC. Translated: CASSAGSSYEQYF.